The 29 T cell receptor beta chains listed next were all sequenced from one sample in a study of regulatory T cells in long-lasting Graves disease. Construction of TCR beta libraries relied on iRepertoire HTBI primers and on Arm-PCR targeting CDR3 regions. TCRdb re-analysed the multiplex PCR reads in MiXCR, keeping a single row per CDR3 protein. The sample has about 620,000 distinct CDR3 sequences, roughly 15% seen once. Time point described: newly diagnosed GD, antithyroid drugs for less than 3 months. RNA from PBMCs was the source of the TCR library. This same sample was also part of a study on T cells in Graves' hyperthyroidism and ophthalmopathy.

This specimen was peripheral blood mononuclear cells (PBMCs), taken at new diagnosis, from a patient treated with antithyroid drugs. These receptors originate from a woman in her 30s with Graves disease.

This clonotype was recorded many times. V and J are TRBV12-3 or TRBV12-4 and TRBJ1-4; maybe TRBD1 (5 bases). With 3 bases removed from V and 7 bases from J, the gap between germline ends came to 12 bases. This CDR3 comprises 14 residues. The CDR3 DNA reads TGTGCCAGCAGTTTGAGGGGTTCGGGTGAAAAACTGTTTTTT. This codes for CASSLRGSGEKLFF.

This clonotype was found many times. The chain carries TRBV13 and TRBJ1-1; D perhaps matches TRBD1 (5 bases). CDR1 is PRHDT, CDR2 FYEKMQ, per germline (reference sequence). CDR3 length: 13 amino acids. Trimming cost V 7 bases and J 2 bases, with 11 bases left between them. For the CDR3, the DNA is TGTGCCAGCACGTTTGGGGGTAACACTGAAGCTTTCTTT. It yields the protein CASTFGGNTEAFF.

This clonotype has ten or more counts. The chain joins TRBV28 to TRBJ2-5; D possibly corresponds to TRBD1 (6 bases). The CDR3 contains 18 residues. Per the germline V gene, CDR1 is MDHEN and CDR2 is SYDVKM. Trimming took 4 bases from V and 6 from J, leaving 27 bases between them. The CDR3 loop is CASSSSPGTRGPHKTQYF. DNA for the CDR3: TGTGCCAGCAGTTCTTCTCCCGGTACCAGGGGACCTCATAAGACCCAGTACTTC.

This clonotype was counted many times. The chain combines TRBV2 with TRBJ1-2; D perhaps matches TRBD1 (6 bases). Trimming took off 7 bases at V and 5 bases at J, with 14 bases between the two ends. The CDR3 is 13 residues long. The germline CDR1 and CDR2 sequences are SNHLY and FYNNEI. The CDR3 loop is CASKKGEGYGYTF. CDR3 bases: TGTGCCAGCAAAAAGGGGGAGGGGTATGGCTACACCTTC.

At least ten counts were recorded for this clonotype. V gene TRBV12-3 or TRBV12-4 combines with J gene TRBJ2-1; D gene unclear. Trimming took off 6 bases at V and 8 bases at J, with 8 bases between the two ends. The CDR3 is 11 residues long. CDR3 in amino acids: CASSLMDEQFF. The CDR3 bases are TGTGCCAGCAGCCTAATGGATGAGCAGTTCTTC.

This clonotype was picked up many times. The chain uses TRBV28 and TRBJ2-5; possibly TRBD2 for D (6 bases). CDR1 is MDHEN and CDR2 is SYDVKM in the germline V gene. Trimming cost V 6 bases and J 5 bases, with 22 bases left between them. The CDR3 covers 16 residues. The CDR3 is CASSQNRDFGGETQYF. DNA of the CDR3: TGTGCCAGCAGCCAAAACCGGGACTTCGGCGGGGAGACCCAGTACTTC.

The DNA of the CDR3 is TGTGCCATCAAAGGACAGGGGAACACCGGGGAGCTGTTTTTT. Its translation is CAIKGQGNTGELFF. V is TRBV10-3 and J is TRBJ2-2; 8 nucleotides line up with TRBD1. The trim removed 7 bases at V and 1 base at J, leaving 2 bases unmatched. This CDR3 comprises 14 residues. Germline V CDR1 and CDR2: ENHRY, SYGVKD.

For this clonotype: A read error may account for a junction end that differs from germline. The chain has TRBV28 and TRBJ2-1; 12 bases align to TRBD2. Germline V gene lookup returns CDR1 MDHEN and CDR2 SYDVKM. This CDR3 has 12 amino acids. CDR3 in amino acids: CASSLTTSGRLF. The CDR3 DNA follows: TGTGCCAGCAGTTTAACCACTAGCGGGAGGCTCTTC.

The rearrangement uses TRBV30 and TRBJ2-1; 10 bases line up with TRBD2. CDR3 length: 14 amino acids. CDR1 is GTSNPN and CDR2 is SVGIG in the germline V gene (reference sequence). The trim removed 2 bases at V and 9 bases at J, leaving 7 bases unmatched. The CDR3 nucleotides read TGTGCCTGGAGTAATCCTAGCGGGAGCGCTGAGCAGTTCTTC. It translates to CAWSNPSGSAEQFF. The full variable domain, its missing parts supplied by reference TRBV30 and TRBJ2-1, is SQTIHQWPATLVQPVGSPLSLECTVEGTSNPNLYWYRQAAGRGLQLLFYSVGIGQISSEVPQNLSASRPQDRQFILSSKKLLLSDSGFYLCAWSNPSGSAEQFFGPGTRLTVL.

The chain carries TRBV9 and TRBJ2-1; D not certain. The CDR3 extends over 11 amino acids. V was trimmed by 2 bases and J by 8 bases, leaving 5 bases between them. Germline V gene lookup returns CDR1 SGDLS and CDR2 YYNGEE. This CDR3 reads CASSVGDEQFF. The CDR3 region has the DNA TGTGCCAGCAGCGTCGGCGATGAGCAGTTCTTC.

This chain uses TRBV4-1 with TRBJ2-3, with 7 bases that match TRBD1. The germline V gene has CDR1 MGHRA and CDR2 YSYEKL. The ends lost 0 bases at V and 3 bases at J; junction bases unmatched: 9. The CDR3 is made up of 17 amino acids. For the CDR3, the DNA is TGCGCCAGCAGCCAAGATCGGCCAGGGGGAACAACAGATACGCAGTATTTT. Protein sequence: CASSQDRPGGTTDTQYF.

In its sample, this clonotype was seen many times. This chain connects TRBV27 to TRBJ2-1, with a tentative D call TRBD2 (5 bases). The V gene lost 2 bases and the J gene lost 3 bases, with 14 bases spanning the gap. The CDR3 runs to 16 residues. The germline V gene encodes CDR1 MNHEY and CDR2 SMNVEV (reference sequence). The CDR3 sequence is CASSLTLAVGYNEQFF. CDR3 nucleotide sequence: TGTGCCAGCAGTTTAACCCTAGCTGTTGGCTACAATGAGCAGTTCTTC.

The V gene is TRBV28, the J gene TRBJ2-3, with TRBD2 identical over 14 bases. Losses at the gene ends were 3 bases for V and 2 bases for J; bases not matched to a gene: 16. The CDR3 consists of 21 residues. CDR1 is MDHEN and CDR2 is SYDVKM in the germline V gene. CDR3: CASSFIPGLAGDYGYTDTQYF. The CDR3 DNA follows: TGTGCCAGCAGTTTTATACCGGGACTAGCGGGAGATTATGGGTACACAGATACGCAGTATTTT. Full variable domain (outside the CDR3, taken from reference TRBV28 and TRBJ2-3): DVKVTQSSRYLVKRTGEKVFLECVQDMDHENMFWYRQDPGLGLRLIYFSYDVKMKEKGDIPEGYSVSREKKERFSLILESASTNQTSMYLCASSFIPGLAGDYGYTDTQYFGPGTRLTVL.

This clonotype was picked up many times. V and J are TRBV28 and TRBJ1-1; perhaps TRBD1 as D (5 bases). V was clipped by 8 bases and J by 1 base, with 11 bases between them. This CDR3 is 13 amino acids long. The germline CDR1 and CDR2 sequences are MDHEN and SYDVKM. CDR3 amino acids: CASGGLQNTEAFF. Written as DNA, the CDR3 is TGTGCCAGCGGGGGGTTGCAGAACACTGAAGCTTTCTTT.

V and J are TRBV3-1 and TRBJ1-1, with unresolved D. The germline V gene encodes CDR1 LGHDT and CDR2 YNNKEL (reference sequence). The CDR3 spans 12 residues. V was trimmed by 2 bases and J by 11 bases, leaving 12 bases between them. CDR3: CASSQTPGEAFF. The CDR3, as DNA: TGTGCCAGCAGCCAAACCCCGGGTGAGGCTTTCTTT.

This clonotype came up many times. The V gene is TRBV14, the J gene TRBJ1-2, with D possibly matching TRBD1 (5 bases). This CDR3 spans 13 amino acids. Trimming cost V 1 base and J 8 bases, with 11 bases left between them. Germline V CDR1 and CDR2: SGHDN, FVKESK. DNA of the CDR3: TGTGCCAGCAGCCAAGGATGGGGCTACGGCTACACCTTC. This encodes CASSQGWGYGYTF.

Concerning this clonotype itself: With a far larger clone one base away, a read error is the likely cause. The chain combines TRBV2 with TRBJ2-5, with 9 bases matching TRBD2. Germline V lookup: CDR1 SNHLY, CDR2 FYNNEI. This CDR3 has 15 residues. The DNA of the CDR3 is TGTGCCAGCATAGGTGGCGGGAGGGTTCTATATGAGCAGCTCTTC. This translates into CASIGGGRVLYEQLF. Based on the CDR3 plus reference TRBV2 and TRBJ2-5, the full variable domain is EPEVTQTPSHQVTQMGQEVILRCVPISNHLYFYWYRQILGQKVEFLVSFYNNEISEKSEIFDDQFSVERPDGSNFTLKIRSTKLEDSAMYFCASIGGGRVLYEQLFGPGTRLLVL.

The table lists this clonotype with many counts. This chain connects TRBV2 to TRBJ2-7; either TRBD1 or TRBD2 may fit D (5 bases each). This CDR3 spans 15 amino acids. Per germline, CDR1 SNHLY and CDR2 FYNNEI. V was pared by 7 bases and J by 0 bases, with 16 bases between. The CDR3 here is CASMEEGISSYEQYF. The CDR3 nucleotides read TGTGCCAGCATGGAAGAGGGGATTAGCTCCTACGAGCAGTACTTC.

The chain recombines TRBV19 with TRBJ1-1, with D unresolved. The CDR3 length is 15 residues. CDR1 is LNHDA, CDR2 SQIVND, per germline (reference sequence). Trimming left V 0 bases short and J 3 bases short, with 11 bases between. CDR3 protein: CASSIDRVWDTEAFF. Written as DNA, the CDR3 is TGTGCCAGTAGTATAGATCGGGTTTGGGACACTGAAGCTTTCTTT.

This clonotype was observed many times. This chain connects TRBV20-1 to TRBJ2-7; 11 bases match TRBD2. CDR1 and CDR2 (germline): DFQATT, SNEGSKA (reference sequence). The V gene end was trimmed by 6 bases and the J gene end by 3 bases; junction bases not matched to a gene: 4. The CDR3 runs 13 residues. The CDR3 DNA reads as TGCAGTGCCAAGGGACTAGCGGACTACGAGCAGTACTTC. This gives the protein CSAKGLADYEQYF.

CDR3 sequence reads: CSVLRTGRGTDTQYF. The CDR3 DNA is TGCAGCGTTCTAAGGACAGGGAGGGGCACAGATACGCAGTATTTT. The chain combines TRBV29-1 with TRBJ2-3, with D tentatively TRBD1 (8 bases). CDR1 and CDR2 from the germline V gene are SQVTM and ANQGSEA. The CDR3 contains 15 residues. V was pared by 5 bases and J by 1 base, with 16 bases between.

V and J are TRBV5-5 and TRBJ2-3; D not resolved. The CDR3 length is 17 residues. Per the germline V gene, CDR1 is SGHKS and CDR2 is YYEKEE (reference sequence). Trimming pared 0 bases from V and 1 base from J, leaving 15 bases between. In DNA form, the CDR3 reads TGTGCCAGCAGCTTGGCTGTTGAGAAAACCCGCACAGATACGCAGTATTTT. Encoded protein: CASSLAVEKTRTDTQYF.

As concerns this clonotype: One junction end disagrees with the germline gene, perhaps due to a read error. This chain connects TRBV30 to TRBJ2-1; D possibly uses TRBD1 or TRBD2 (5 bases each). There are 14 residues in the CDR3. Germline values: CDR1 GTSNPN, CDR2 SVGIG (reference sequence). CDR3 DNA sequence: TGTGCCTGGGGTGTATGGGGGATTTACAATGAGCAGTTCTTC. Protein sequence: CAWGVWGIYNEQFF.

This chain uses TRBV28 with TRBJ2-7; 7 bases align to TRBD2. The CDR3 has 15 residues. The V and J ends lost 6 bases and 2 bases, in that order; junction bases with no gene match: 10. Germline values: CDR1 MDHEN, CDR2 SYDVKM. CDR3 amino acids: CASSTGREIPYEQYF. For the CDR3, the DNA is TGTGCCAGCAGCACCGGGCGGGAGATCCCCTACGAGCAGTACTTC.

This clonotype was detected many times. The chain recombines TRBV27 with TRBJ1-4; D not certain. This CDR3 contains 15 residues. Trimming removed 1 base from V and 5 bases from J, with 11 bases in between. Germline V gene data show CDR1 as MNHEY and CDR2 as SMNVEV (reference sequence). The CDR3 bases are TGTGCCAGCAGTTTATATCAGGCGGGGAATGAAAAACTGTTTTTT. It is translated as CASSLYQAGNEKLFF.

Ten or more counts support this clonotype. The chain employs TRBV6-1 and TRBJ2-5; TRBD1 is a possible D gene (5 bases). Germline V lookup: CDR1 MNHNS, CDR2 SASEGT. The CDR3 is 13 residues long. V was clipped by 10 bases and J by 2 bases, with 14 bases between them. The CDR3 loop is CANTTERQETQYF. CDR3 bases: TGTGCCAACACGACAGAGAGACAAGAGACCCAGTACTTC.

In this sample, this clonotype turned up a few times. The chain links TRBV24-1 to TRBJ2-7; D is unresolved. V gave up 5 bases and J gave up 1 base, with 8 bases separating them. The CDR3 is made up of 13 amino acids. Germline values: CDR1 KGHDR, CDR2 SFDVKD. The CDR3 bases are TGTGCCACCAGTGGGCTCGGGTCCTACGAGCAGTACTTC. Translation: CATSGLGSYEQYF.

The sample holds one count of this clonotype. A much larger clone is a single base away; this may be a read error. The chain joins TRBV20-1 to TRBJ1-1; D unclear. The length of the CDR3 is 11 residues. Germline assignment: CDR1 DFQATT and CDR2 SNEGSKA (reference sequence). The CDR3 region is CSAREYTEALF. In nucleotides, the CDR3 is TGCAGTGCTAGGGAATACACTGAAGCTCTCTTT.

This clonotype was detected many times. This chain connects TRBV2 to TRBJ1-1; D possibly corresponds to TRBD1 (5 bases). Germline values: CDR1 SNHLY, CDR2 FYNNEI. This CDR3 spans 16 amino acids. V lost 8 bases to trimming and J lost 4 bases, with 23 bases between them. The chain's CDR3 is CASGARFGVAATEAFF. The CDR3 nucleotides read TGTGCCAGCGGGGCTCGGTTCGGGGTTGCGGCCACTGAAGCTTTCTTT.